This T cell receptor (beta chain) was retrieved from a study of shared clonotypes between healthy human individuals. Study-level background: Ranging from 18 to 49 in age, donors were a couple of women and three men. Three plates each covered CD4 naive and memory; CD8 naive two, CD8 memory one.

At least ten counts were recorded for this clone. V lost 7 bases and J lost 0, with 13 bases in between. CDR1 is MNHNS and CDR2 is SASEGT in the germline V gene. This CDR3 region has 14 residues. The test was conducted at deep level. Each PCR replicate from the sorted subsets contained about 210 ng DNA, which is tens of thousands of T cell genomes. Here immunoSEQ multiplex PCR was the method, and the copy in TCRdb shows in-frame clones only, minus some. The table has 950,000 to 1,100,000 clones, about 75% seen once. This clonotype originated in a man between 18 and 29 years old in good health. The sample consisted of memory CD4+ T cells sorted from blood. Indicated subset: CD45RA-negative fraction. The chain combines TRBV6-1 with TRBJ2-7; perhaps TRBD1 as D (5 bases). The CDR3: CASTLHRSSYEQYF. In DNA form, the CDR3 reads TGTGCCAGCACCTTACACAGGAGCTCCTACGAGCAGTACTTC.